The next 17 T cell receptor beta chains were all read from a single sample in a study of molecular identifiers for immune sequencing clone quantification. TCRdb called the PCR reads again in MiXCR, with one record for every CDR3 protein. Of over 90,000 distinct CDR3 sequences listed, around 37% were seen once; the top ten hold 9.7%. Input material: naive CD8+ T cells from blood, with Jurkat cell RNA spiked in. The subset is: FACS-sorted CD8+CD4-CCR7+CD45RA+ naive T cells. The receptor source for this set is a human donor in good health. Some libraries in this study had Jurkat cell RNA spiked in.

Turning to this clonotype: A much more abundant neighbour one base away suggests this may be a read error. The chain employs TRBV14 and TRBJ2-3, with D hard to call. The V gene's germline CDR1 is SGHDN and CDR2 FVKESK. This CDR3 contains 14 residues. Trimming took off 2 bases at V and 4 bases at J, with 10 bases between the two ends. The CDR3 reads CASSQTMSADTQYF. The CDR3 nucleotides are TGTGCCAGCAGCCAAACTATGTCCGCAGATACGCAGTATTTT.

This clonotype was observed a handful of times. This chain joins TRBV28 and TRBJ2-3; D may correspond to TRBD1 or TRBD2 (6 bases each). Trimming pared 8 bases from V and 4 bases from J, leaving 28 bases between. This CDR3 is 18 amino acids long. Germline CDR1 is MDHEN and CDR2 is SYDVKM. In DNA form, the CDR3 reads TGTGCCAGCGACCCGAATGGGGGGCAACTTGAATACGCAGATACGCAGTATTTT. It translates to CASDPNGGQLEYADTQYF.

The V call is TRBV27, the J call TRBJ1-5, with D uncertain. V lost 2 bases, J lost 0 bases, and 8 bases lay in between. This CDR3 is 15 amino acids long. Germline V gene lookup returns CDR1 MNHEY and CDR2 SMNVEV (reference sequence). The CDR3 DNA is TGTGCCAGCAGTTTAGTACAGCATAGCAATCAGCCCCAGCATTTT. Amino acids: CASSLVQHSNQPQHF.

About this clonotype itself: An end of the junction does not agree with germline; a read error may underlie this. The J gene is TRBJ2-3, the V gene TRBV7-9; D might be TRBD2 (6 bases). The CDR3 contains 17 residues. Germline CDR1 reads SEHNR; CDR2 reads FQNEAQ (reference sequence). This chain's CDR3 is CASSPYYAGSKGDTLYF. CDR3 in DNA: TGTGCCAGCAGCCCCTATTACGCGGGGTCAAAGGGAGATACGCTGTATTTT.

The chain links TRBV27 to TRBJ1-5; tentatively, D is TRBD1 (6 bases). Germline V CDR1 and CDR2: MNHEY, SMNVEV (reference sequence). V was shortened by 3 bases and J by 6 bases, with 15 bases between the two germline ends. CDR3 length: 15 amino acids. In DNA form, the CDR3 reads TGTGCCAGCAGTTTCGGCCCAGGGGAGCGTCAGCCCCAGCATTTT. This codes for CASSFGPGERQPQHF.

V gene TRBV18 combines with J gene TRBJ1-1; TRBD1 aligns across 8 bases. V trimming: 0 bases; J trimming: 5 bases; junction bases outside the gene matches: 5. CDR3 length: 15 amino acids. Germline V CDR1 and CDR2: KGHSH, LQKENI. CDR3 protein: CASSPPGQGYTEAFF. CDR3 bases: TGTGCCAGCTCACCACCAGGACAGGGATATACTGAAGCTTTCTTT.

This clonotype has ten or more counts. V gene TRBV9 combines with J gene TRBJ2-4; D is unclear. The germline V gene has CDR1 SGDLS and CDR2 YYNGEE. V lost 0 bases and J 1 base, leaving 11 bases between the germline ends. CDR3 length equals 16 residues. CDR3 protein: CASSVGSDVAKNIQYF. The CDR3 DNA sequence: TGTGCCAGCAGCGTAGGTAGTGATGTGGCCAAAAACATTCAGTACTTC.

Concerning this clonotype itself: Since a much larger clone is just one base distant, this may be a read error. DNA of the CDR3: TGTGCCGGCAGTCCACACCTCTCTGGGGCCAACGTCCTGACTTTC. Its translation is CAGSPHLSGANVLTF. The gene calls are TRBV12-3 or TRBV12-4 and TRBJ2-6; D unresolved. CDR3 length: 15 amino acids.

The chain uses TRBV10-3 and TRBJ2-5; D perhaps matches TRBD2 (6 bases). Germline CDR1 ENHRY, CDR2 SYGVKD. This CDR3 comprises 16 residues. Trimming left V 0 bases short and J 1 base short, with 12 bases between. CDR3 DNA: TGTGCCATCAGTGAGTCGACTAGGGACCTCCAAGAGACCCAGTACTTC. This sequence encodes CAISESTRDLQETQYF.

This clonotype showed up just a few times. The chain links TRBV7-8 to TRBJ2-6; D ambiguous. V was trimmed by 5 bases and J by 9 bases, leaving 26 bases between them. Germline loops: CDR1 SGHVS, CDR2 FQNEAQ. CDR3 length: 18 residues. The chain's CDR3 is CASSVHESAYTSVNVLTF. The CDR3 bases are TGTGCCAGCAGCGTCCACGAGTCAGCATACACCTCGGTCAACGTCCTGACTTTC.

In this sample, this clonotype turned up many times. V usage is TRBV20-1 and J usage is TRBJ2-7, with 8 nucleotides matching TRBD1. Germline V gene data show CDR1 as DFQATT and CDR2 as SNEGSKA (reference sequence). This CDR3 comprises 13 residues. Trimming removed 3 bases from V and 6 bases from J; junction bases left unmatched: 7. The CDR3 loop reads CSARGQAAPEQYF. The DNA for the CDR3 is TGCAGTGCTAGGGGACAGGCCGCTCCCGAGCAGTACTTC.

Concerning this clonotype: At one end, the junction sequence differs from germline, possibly due to a read error. The V gene is TRBV20-1, the J gene TRBJ2-5; 7 nucleotides align to TRBD1. This CDR3 region has 16 residues. In germline, CDR1 is DFQATT, CDR2 SNEGSKA (reference sequence). CDR3: CSASPVRTGDQEPQYF. In DNA form, the CDR3 reads TGCAGTGCCTCCCCGGTGAGGACAGGCGACCAAGAGCCCCAGTACTTT.

The chain links TRBV19 to TRBJ2-6, with D perhaps TRBD1 or TRBD2 (6 bases each). Trimming cost V 7 bases and J 2 bases, with 15 bases left between them. Germline V gives CDR1 LNHDA, CDR2 SQIVND (reference sequence). The length of the CDR3 is 16 residues. CDR3 in amino acids: CASTLMGGAGANVLTF. Here the CDR3 DNA reads TGTGCCAGTACCCTTATGGGGGGCGCTGGGGCCAACGTCCTGACTTTC.

The V gene is TRBV13, the J gene TRBJ2-5; 8 nucleotides match TRBD1. Losses at the gene ends were 2 bases for V and 6 bases for J; bases not matched to a gene: 8. CDR3 length: 15 amino acids. Germline V gives CDR1 PRHDT, CDR2 FYEKMQ (reference sequence). In nucleotides, the CDR3 is TGTGCCAGCAGCTTAAGACAGGGGATCAAAAAGACCCAGTACTTC. Amino acid sequence: CASSLRQGIKKTQYF.

The chain combines TRBV2 with TRBJ2-2; D is unclear. V was shortened by 3 bases and J by 1 base, with 3 bases between the two germline ends. CDR3 length: 13 amino acids. Looked up from germline, CDR1 is SNHLY and CDR2 is FYNNEI. CDR3 region: CASSDWNTGELFF. The CDR3 coding sequence is TGTGCCAGCAGTGACTGGAACACCGGGGAGCTGTTTTTT.

The V gene is TRBV7-3, the J gene TRBJ2-1; 8 bases are a match to TRBD2. The CDR3 covers 16 residues. Looked up from germline, CDR1 is SGHTA and CDR2 is FQGTGA. V was clipped by 1 base and J by 5 bases; unmatched bases: 7. Here the CDR3 reads CASSLIGGRTNNEQFF. CDR3 coding DNA: TGTGCCAGCAGCTTAATTGGCGGGAGGACAAACAATGAGCAGTTCTTC.

The rearrangement joins TRBV6-5 to TRBJ2-7, with D maybe TRBD1 (6 bases). This CDR3 spans 14 amino acids. Between the trimmed V and J ends, which lost 4 bases and 3 bases, there was a span of 13 bases. Germline V gene lookup returns CDR1 MNHEY and CDR2 SVGAGI. CDR3: CASSFIGTNYEQYF. The CDR3 region has the DNA TGTGCCAGCAGTTTCATCGGGACAAACTACGAGCAGTACTTC.